Listed below are T cell receptor beta chains from one sample, sequenced in a study of blood T cell repertoires in COVID-19. The repertoire was sequenced with immunoSEQ multiplex PCR; TCRdb's copy has only in-frame clones and lacks some. The top ten hold 4.3% of the sample, which has around 99,000 clones, over 60% seen once. Sequenced material: peripheral blood. These receptors were obtained from a man between 65 and 85 years old with acute or convalescent COVID-19. CDR3s include the opening cysteine and the closing phenylalanine or tryptophan. Fields, in order: J gene, D gene, clone size, V gene, CDR3 DNA, CDR3 protein. The D gene is left open where the match is weak. Clone size is shown for a subset of rows, as once, few, many or a class of expanded clone.

J: TRBJ2-7; D: TRBD1; size: once; V: TRBV29-1; DNA: TGCAGCGACGGACAGGCTACCTACGAGCAGTACTTC; CDR3: CSDGQATYEQYF
J: TRBJ1-2; D: NA; size: NA; V: TRBV9; DNA: TGTGCCAGCAGCGGATCCGGAGATGACTATGGCTACACCTTC; CDR3: CASSGSGDDYGYTF
J: TRBJ2-7; D: NA; size: once; V: TRBV11-2; DNA: TGTGCCAGCAGCGTACAGGGCTACGAGCAGTACTTC; CDR3: CASSVQGYEQYF
J: TRBJ2-1; D: NA; size: NA; V: TRBV5-6; DNA: TGTGCCAGCAGTCGGGGGAGCTCCTACAATGAGCAGTTCTTC; CDR3: CASSRGSSYNEQFF
J: TRBJ1-5; D: NA; size: NA; V: TRBV27; DNA: TGTGCCAGCAGTTTGTGGGGGGGGGTCTCGGGACATAGCAATCAGCCCCAGCATTTT; CDR3: CASSLWGGVSGHSNQPQHF
J: TRBJ2-5; D: TRBD1; size: NA; V: TRBV7-3; DNA: TGTGCCAGCAGCTTAACAGGGACAGACCAAGAGACCCAGTACTTC; CDR3: CASSLTGTDQETQYF
J: TRBJ2-1; D: TRBD2; size: NA; V: TRBV23-1; DNA: TGCGCCAGCAGTCAATCGAGTCGAGTGTCGGGGGGTTCCTACAATGAGCAGTTCTTC; CDR3: CASSQSSRVSGGSYNEQFF
J: TRBJ2-7; D: TRBD1; size: NA; V: TRBV9; DNA: TGTGCCAGCAGCGTAGGTTTAGGGACAGTCACCGAGCAGTACTTC; CDR3: CASSVGLGTVTEQYF
J: TRBJ2-1; D: TRBD2; size: NA; V: TRBV7-3; DNA: TGTGCCAGCAGCTTGTCTAGCGGGGATTACAATGAGCAGTTCTTC; CDR3: CASSLSSGDYNEQFF
J: TRBJ1-1; D: NA; size: NA; V: TRBV5-4; DNA: TGTGCCAGCAGCCAACAACAGGCGAACACTGAAGCTTTCTTT; CDR3: CASSQQQANTEAFF
J: TRBJ2-4; D: TRBD2; size: NA; V: TRBV7-2; DNA: TGTGCCAGCAGCCCGGGGTTGGGTAGCGGGGTTTTAGCCAAAAACATTCAGTACTTC; CDR3: CASSPGLGSGVLAKNIQYF
J: TRBJ2-7; D: TRBD1; size: once; V: TRBV28; DNA: TGTGCCAGCAGTTCGGACAGGGAAGTCTACGAGCAGTACTTC; CDR3: CASSSDREVYEQYF
J: TRBJ1-6; D: NA; size: NA; V: TRBV12-3/TRBV12-4; DNA: TGTGCCAGCAGTTTCAAATCACCCCTCCACTTT; CDR3: CASSFKSPLHF
J: TRBJ1-1; D: TRBD1; size: NA; V: TRBV5-4; DNA: TGTGCCAGCAGCAGTCAGACAGGGGCCAACACTGAAGCTTTCTTT; CDR3: CASSSQTGANTEAFF
J: TRBJ2-1; D: TRBD1; size: NA; V: TRBV6-6; DNA: TGTGCCAGCAGCTCCCCCCGGGACAGTAACAATGAGCAGTTCTTC; CDR3: CASSSPRDSNNEQFF
J: TRBJ2-5; D: TRBD2; size: NA; V: TRBV9; DNA: TGTGCCAGCAGCCCCCTCGGGACTAGCGCCGGAGAGACCCAGTACTTC; CDR3: CASSPLGTSAGETQYF
J: TRBJ1-1; D: NA; size: NA; V: TRBV6-5; DNA: TGTGCCAGCACTTCGCGGGGGGGCACTGAAGCTTTCTTT; CDR3: CASTSRGGTEAFF
J: TRBJ2-2; D: TRBD2; size: once; V: TRBV2; DNA: TGTGCCAGCACAAGGACTAGCGGAACCGGGGAGCTGTTTTTT; CDR3: CASTRTSGTGELFF
J: TRBJ2-2; D: NA; size: NA; V: TRBV3-1/TRBV3-2; DNA: TGTGCCAGCAGCCCGATAATCGGTACCGGGGAGCTGTTTTTT; CDR3: CASSPIIGTGELFF
J: TRBJ1-2; D: TRBD1; size: NA; V: TRBV29-1; DNA: TGCAGCGTCGGGGACAGCCCAAGCTTC; CDR3: CSVGDSPSF
J: TRBJ1-2; D: TRBD1; size: few; V: TRBV19; DNA: TGTGCCAGTTACAGGGGTGGCTACACCTTC; CDR3: CASYRGGYTF
J: TRBJ2-5; D: NA; size: NA; V: TRBV27; DNA: TGTGCCAGCATCACCCGAGAGGGTTTTGGCGAGACCCAGTACTTC; CDR3: CASITREGFGETQYF
J: TRBJ2-1; D: NA; size: many; V: TRBV10-2; DNA: TGCGCCAGCAGTGAAGTTCCCCGCCCGGATGAGCAGTTCTTC; CDR3: CASSEVPRPDEQFF
J: TRBJ2-5; D: TRBD2; size: once; V: TRBV2; DNA: TGTGCCAGCAGATTAGCGGGGGGGCGGAAGACCCAGTACTTC; CDR3: CASRLAGGRKTQYF
J: TRBJ2-2; D: NA; size: NA; V: TRBV7-6; DNA: TGTGCCAGCAGCCCCATGGGACACTTGAACACCGGGGAGCTGTTTTTT; CDR3: CASSPMGHLNTGELFF
J: TRBJ2-7; D: NA; size: NA; V: TRBV19; DNA: TGTGCCAGTAGTCGAACAGGGCTCGCCTACGAGCAGTACTTC; CDR3: CASSRTGLAYEQYF
J: TRBJ2-7; D: NA; size: NA; V: TRBV7-2; DNA: TGTGCCAGCCAGAGGGAGCGATCTGGCTACGAGCAGTACTTC; CDR3: CASQRERSGYEQYF
J: TRBJ2-1; D: NA; size: once; V: TRBV5-1; DNA: TGCGCCAGCAGCTTGAAGGTCGGGGGGCCGGGGGAGCAGTTCTTC; CDR3: CASSLKVGGPGEQFF
J: TRBJ2-7; D: TRBD1; size: NA; V: TRBV29-1; DNA: TGCAGCGCTACAACCGGACAGGGGGCCAACGAGCAGTACTTC; CDR3: CSATTGQGANEQYF
J: TRBJ1-3; D: NA; size: NA; V: TRBV6-1; DNA: TGTGCCAGCAGGGAAGGACACGGGGGCTCTGGAAACACCATATATTTT; CDR3: CASREGHGGSGNTIYF
J: TRBJ1-5; D: TRBD1; size: NA; V: TRBV6-5; DNA: TGTGCCAGCAGGATCGGACAGGGCCAGCCCCAGCATTTT; CDR3: CASRIGQGQPQHF
J: TRBJ1-6; D: NA; size: NA; V: TRBV5-6; DNA: TGTGCCAGCAGCTTGGGAGGGGGTTATAATTCACCCCTCCACTTT; CDR3: CASSLGGGYNSPLHF
J: TRBJ2-5; D: NA; size: NA; V: TRBV4-1; DNA: TGCGCCAGCAGCCAAGGTGGGGGGGCCCCAGAGACCCAGTACTTC; CDR3: CASSQGGGAPETQYF
J: TRBJ1-4; D: NA; size: NA; V: TRBV5-1; DNA: TGCGCCAGCAGCTTGGGACAGTCTAATGAAAAACTGTTTTTT; CDR3: CASSLGQSNEKLFF
J: TRBJ1-1; D: NA; size: NA; V: TRBV12-3/TRBV12-4; DNA: TGTGCCAGCAGAACCGGGGGACGCACTGAAGCTTTCTTT; CDR3: CASRTGGRTEAFF
J: TRBJ1-2; D: NA; size: few; V: TRBV18; DNA: TGTGCCAGCTCACCACCTACTCAAGGAGCCTATGGCTACACCTTC; CDR3: CASSPPTQGAYGYTF
J: TRBJ1-3; D: NA; size: NA; V: TRBV21-1; DNA: TGTGCCAGCAGCAAAGACCAACTGATAACTGGAAACACCATATATTTT; CDR3: CASSKDQLITGNTIYF
J: TRBJ2-7; D: TRBD2; size: NA; V: TRBV3-1/TRBV3-2; DNA: TGTGCCAGCAGCCAAGATCTAGGCGGGAGCTCCTACGAGCAGTACTTC; CDR3: CASSQDLGGSSYEQYF
J: TRBJ1-1; D: NA; size: NA; V: TRBV19; DNA: TGTGCCAGTAGTGCAGGGATCCCGAGGTTGGCTTTCTTT; CDR3: CASSAGIPRLAFF
J: TRBJ2-7; D: NA; size: NA; V: TRBV7-9; DNA: TGTGCCAGCAGCCCACCTGGTGGAGGGAACTACGAGCAGTACTTC; CDR3: CASSPPGGGNYEQYF
J: TRBJ1-6; D: TRBD1; size: NA; V: TRBV11-1; DNA: TGTGCCAGCAGAAGTGGGACAGACTCCTATAATTCACCCCTCCACTTT; CDR3: CASRSGTDSYNSPLHF
J: TRBJ1-1; D: NA; size: few; V: TRBV5-1; DNA: TGCGCCAGCAGCTTGCACAGGGACACTGAAGCTTTCTTT; CDR3: CASSLHRDTEAFF
J: TRBJ1-2; D: TRBD1; size: NA; V: TRBV6-5; DNA: TGTGCCAGCAGCATACTACAGGGGGTCGGAGGCTACACCTTC; CDR3: CASSILQGVGGYTF
J: TRBJ2-2; D: NA; size: NA; V: TRBV10-3; DNA: TGTGCCATCAGTGATAGCGACACCGGGGAGCTGTTTTTT; CDR3: CAISDSDTGELFF
J: TRBJ2-2; D: TRBD1; size: NA; V: TRBV13; DNA: TGTGCCAGCAGCAGACAGGGGACCACCGGGGAGCTGTTTTTT; CDR3: CASSRQGTTGELFF
J: TRBJ1-2; D: TRBD1; size: NA; V: TRBV4-2; DNA: TGTGCCAGCAGCCAGGATGGGACAGCGGCCCTCTATGGCTACACCTTC; CDR3: CASSQDGTAALYGYTF
J: TRBJ2-5; D: TRBD2; size: NA; V: TRBV18; DNA: TGTGCCAGCTCATCCACTCCGGGACTAGCGGTCCAAGAGACCCAGTACTTC; CDR3: CASSSTPGLAVQETQYF
J: TRBJ2-1; D: NA; size: NA; V: TRBV7-9; DNA: TGTGCCAGCAGCCCTCGGGGGGGACAGTTACCCTACAATGAGCAGTTCTTC; CDR3: CASSPRGGQLPYNEQFF
J: TRBJ1-2; D: NA; size: once; V: TRBV19; DNA: TGTGCCAGTAGTAACAGGGACGGCTACACCTTC; CDR3: CASSNRDGYTF
J: TRBJ1-6; D: TRBD1; size: NA; V: TRBV4-1; DNA: TGCGCCAGCAGCCAATTTGAAATTGGACAGGGGGATTCACCCCTCCACTTT; CDR3: CASSQFEIGQGDSPLHF
J: TRBJ2-3; D: TRBD2; size: few; V: TRBV7-9; DNA: TGTGCCAGCAGCTTAACAGCGGGGGGGAGTAATACGCAGTATTTT; CDR3: CASSLTAGGSNTQYF
J: TRBJ1-5; D: NA; size: NA; V: TRBV6-2/TRBV6-3; DNA: TGTGCCAGCAGCCCAGACACGGGGTATCAGCCCCAGCATTTT; CDR3: CASSPDTGYQPQHF
J: TRBJ1-4; D: TRBD1; size: NA; V: TRBV6-5; DNA: TGTGCCAGCAGTTATTCCGGACAGGGTGAAAAACTGTTTTTT; CDR3: CASSYSGQGEKLFF
J: TRBJ1-5; D: NA; size: few; V: TRBV7-2; DNA: TGTGCCAGCAGCATACGGACAGACTCCAATCAGCCCCAGCATTTT; CDR3: CASSIRTDSNQPQHF
J: TRBJ1-1; D: NA; size: NA; V: TRBV6-2/TRBV6-3; DNA: TGTGCCAGCAGTAATGCGGGGATGATGAACACTGAAGCTTTCTTT; CDR3: CASSNAGMMNTEAFF
J: TRBJ1-1; D: TRBD1; size: NA; V: TRBV9; DNA: TGTGCCAGCAGCATACAGGGGGATGGCACTGAAGCTTTCTTT; CDR3: CASSIQGDGTEAFF
J: TRBJ1-1; D: NA; size: NA; V: TRBV7-9; DNA: TGTGCCAGCAGCAAGGAAGCCGGGGGGACAGAAGCTTTCTTT; CDR3: CASSKEAGGTEAFF